Presented here are 23 T cell receptor beta chains from one specimen sequenced in a study of spatial heterogeneity in lung cancer. TCRdb reprocessed the 5' RACE reads via MiXCR and lists one record per CDR3 protein. The data hold 28,000 or so distinct CDR3 sequences, with around 13% observed a single time. The time point denotes: sample taken at primary tumor resection. Researchers sequenced whole RNA taken from tumor, nontumor lung or frozen PBMC without sorting. Sequenced here: PBMCs, sampled at surgery. The receptor set was obtained from a female donor with early-stage non-small cell lung cancer.

This clonotype was seen only a few times. The chain couples TRBV7-2 to TRBJ2-7; 10 positions agree with TRBD2. The CDR3 loop spans 15 amino acids. Germline values: CDR1 SGHTA, CDR2 FQGNSA. Losses at the gene ends were 5 bases for V and 3 bases for J; bases not matched to a gene: 7. CDR3 sequence reads: CASSAAGTSDYEQYF. Written as DNA, the CDR3 is TGTGCCAGCAGCGCAGCCGGGACTAGCGACTACGAGCAGTACTTC.

This clonotype was seen ten or more times. The CDR3 DNA follows: TGTGCCAGCAGTTTTTGGGGTAGCGGGAAGTTAGGACAAGAGACCCAGTACTTC. Amino acid sequence: CASSFWGSGKLGQETQYF. The J gene is TRBJ2-5, the V gene TRBV27, with 8 nucleotides matching TRBD2. There are 18 residues in the CDR3. Germline CDR1 and CDR2: MNHEY and SMNVEV (reference sequence). V trimming: 3 bases; J trimming: 2 bases; junction bases outside the gene matches: 14.

This clonotype was observed at least ten times. The chain joins TRBV19 to TRBJ2-1; weak D call: TRBD2 (6 bases). The CDR3 totals 15 residues. Deletions cut 3 bases from V and 10 bases from J, with 19 bases between. Germline loops: CDR1 LNHDA, CDR2 SQIVND (reference sequence). DNA of the CDR3: TGTGCCAGTAGTATGCGCCCTCGGGACTCCGGAGAGCAGTTCTTC. Its protein product is CASSMRPRDSGEQFF.

The gene calls are TRBV29-1 and TRBJ2-1, with D unresolved. The CDR3 runs to 12 residues. Germline V lookup: CDR1 SQVTM, CDR2 ANQGSEA. Trimming removed 1 base from V and 7 bases from J, with 8 bases in between. The CDR3 region has the DNA TGCAGCGTTGAAGTATTGGGGAATGAGCAGTTCTTC. It encodes CSVEVLGNEQFF.

There are many counts of this clonotype. V usage is TRBV4-3 and J usage is TRBJ1-2; D is possibly TRBD1 (6 bases). V was cut by 1 base and J by 6 bases, with 18 bases left in between. The CDR3 has 16 amino acids. Germline V CDR1 and CDR2: LGHNA, YSLEER. CDR3 in amino acids: CASSQVPRTVEHGYTF. CDR3 nucleotides: TGCGCCAGCAGCCAAGTACCTAGGACAGTAGAGCATGGCTACACCTTC.

This clonotype was seen many times. V usage is TRBV10-3 and J usage is TRBJ2-2; 7 bases match TRBD2. The CDR3 covers 13 residues. CDR1 is ENHRY and CDR2 is SYGVKD in the germline V gene. V shed 6 bases, J shed 5 bases, and the junction held 3 bases outside the gene matches. CDR3 coding DNA: TGTGCCATCAGCGGGGGGACTACCGGGGAGCTGTTTTTT. It specifies CAISGGTTGELFF.

This clonotype occurred many times. The chain joins TRBV6-6 to TRBJ2-7; D is possibly TRBD1 (5 bases). The CDR3 runs 11 residues. Germline loops: CDR1 MNHNY, CDR2 SVGAGI (reference sequence). V lost 6 bases to trimming and J lost 7 bases, with 10 bases between them. The CDR3 coding sequence is TGTGCCAGCAGACAGGCTGGGGAGCAGTACTTC. Residues: CASRQAGEQYF.

This chain connects TRBV5-1 to TRBJ2-7, with D possibly being TRBD1 (7 bases). The CDR3 consists of 14 residues. The germline V gene has CDR1 SGHRS and CDR2 YFSETQ. Trimming removed 3 bases from V and 0 bases from J, with 10 bases in between. CDR3 nucleotide sequence: TGCGCCAGCAGCTCGCGGGACAGCTCCTACGAGCAGTACTTC. It encodes CASSSRDSSYEQYF.

There are many counts of this clonotype. The chain uses TRBV19 and TRBJ2-3; D unclear. V lost 1 base, J lost 4 bases, and 6 bases lay in between. Looked up from germline, CDR1 is LNHDA and CDR2 is SQIVND (reference sequence). The CDR3 length is 13 residues. The CDR3 here is CASSIVGSDTQYF. CDR3 DNA sequence: TGTGCCAGTAGTATAGTCGGCTCAGATACGCAGTATTTT. Complete variable domain (other parts from reference TRBV19 and TRBJ2-3): DGGITQSPKYLFRKEGQNVTLSCEQNLNHDAMYWYRQDPGQGLRLIYYSQIVNDFQKGDIAEGYSVSREKKESFPLTVTSAQKNPTAFYLCASSIVGSDTQYFGPGTRLTVL.

This clonotype was seen ten or more times. V is TRBV20-1 and J is TRBJ2-3; no firm D call. The CDR3 is made up of 16 amino acids. The V end lost 0 bases, the J end lost 0 bases, and 13 bases lay between the germline ends. The V gene's germline CDR1 is DFQATT and CDR2 SNEGSKA (reference sequence). CDR3 nucleotide sequence: TGCAGTGCTAGAGATTTTTTGCGGTCTAGCACAGATACGCAGTATTTT. It specifies CSARDFLRSSTDTQYF.

This clonotype turned up a few times. J is TRBJ2-3 and V is TRBV7-9; 13 positions agree with TRBD2. In germline, CDR1 is SEHNR, CDR2 FQNEAQ (reference sequence). The CDR3 loop spans 17 amino acids. V lost 8 bases, J lost 5 bases, and 13 bases stayed unmatched. In nucleotides, the CDR3 is TGTGCCAGCCGTCGTAGAGGACTAGCGGGAGACGTAGATACGCAGTATTTT. Its translation is CASRRRGLAGDVDTQYF.

In this sample, this clonotype turned up many times. The chain has TRBV11-2 and TRBJ2-1; no clear D. Trimming shortened V by 1 base and J by 5 bases, and 6 bases separated the two germline ends. The length of the CDR3 is 13 residues. CDR1 and CDR2 (germline): SGHAT, FQNNGV. Here the CDR3 reads CASSLGNNNEQFF. The CDR3 nucleotides read TGTGCCAGCAGCTTAGGAAACAACAATGAGCAGTTCTTC.

The table lists this clonotype with many counts. The J gene is TRBJ2-2, the V gene TRBV11-2; 11 bases line up with TRBD1. CDR1 SGHAT and CDR2 FQNNGV come from the germline V gene. The CDR3 runs 16 residues. J was trimmed by 6 bases and V by 3 bases; bases with no gene match: 6. The CDR3 nucleotides are TGTGCCAGCAGCTTCCAAGGACAGGGGGCGGCCGGGGAGCTGTTTTTT. Protein: CASSFQGQGAAGELFF.

This clonotype was observed many times. V and J are TRBV3-1 and TRBJ1-2; TRBD1 is a possible D gene (6 bases). V was cut by 0 bases and J by 6 bases, with 14 bases left in between. Germline CDR1 reads LGHDT; CDR2 reads YNNKEL (reference sequence). The CDR3 extends over 15 amino acids. The DNA of the CDR3 is TGTGCCAGCAGCCAAGATTATGCAGGGGTGGATGGCTACACCTTC. Residues: CASSQDYAGVDGYTF.

This clonotype was counted ten times or more. The rearrangement links TRBV30 to TRBJ2-5; TRBD2 might be the D (5 bases). V was cut by 0 bases and J by 5 bases, with 7 bases left in between. This CDR3 spans 12 amino acids. Germline values: CDR1 GTSNPN, CDR2 SVGIG (reference sequence). The DNA of the CDR3 is TGTGCCTGGAGTGTACTAGGGGAGACCCAGTACTTC. It is translated as CAWSVLGETQYF.

This clonotype occurred many times. The chain carries TRBV27 and TRBJ2-4; perhaps TRBD2 as D (6 bases). The CDR3 length is 17 residues. The germline V gene encodes CDR1 MNHEY and CDR2 SMNVEV (reference sequence). The germline V and J ends were trimmed by 5 bases and 1 base, with 18 bases remaining between them. The CDR3 DNA sequence: TGTGCCAGCAGTCAATACACGGTCGGGGGTGCCAAAAACATTCAGTACTTC. This encodes CASSQYTVGGAKNIQYF.

This clonotype came up many times. This rearrangement joins TRBV6-5 to TRBJ1-6; unclear D gene. Germline assignment: CDR1 MNHEY and CDR2 SVGAGI. The CDR3 loop spans 13 amino acids. Trimming removed 7 bases from V and 7 bases from J, with 11 bases in between. CDR3 DNA: TGTGCCAGCAAGTCTCTAGGGAATTCACCCCTCCACTTT. Encoded protein: CASKSLGNSPLHF.

This clonotype showed up many times. V gene TRBV7-2 combines with J gene TRBJ2-7, with 7 bases matching TRBD2. V dropped 2 bases and J dropped 7; count of bases not matched to a gene: 11. This CDR3 is built from 15 residues. Germline V gene lookup returns CDR1 SGHTA and CDR2 FQGNSA. The CDR3: CASSLQSGEAGEQYF. The CDR3, as DNA: TGTGCCAGCAGCTTACAAAGCGGGGAGGCGGGAGAGCAGTACTTC.

This clonotype has a count of ten or more. This chain uses TRBV7-8 with TRBJ2-3; 11 nucleotides align to TRBD2. V was clipped by 5 bases and J by 1 base; unmatched bases: 5. The CDR3 sequence is 16 residues long. The V gene's germline CDR1 is SGHVS and CDR2 FQNEAQ. CDR3 nucleotide sequence: TGTGCCAGCAGCCAGCTAGCGGGAGGCGGCACAGATACGCAGTATTTT. Its protein is CASSQLAGGGTDTQYF.

V usage is TRBV27 and J usage is TRBJ2-2; TRBD2 might be the D (5 bases). The germline V and J ends were trimmed by 6 bases and 1 base, with 12 bases remaining between them. Germline CDR1 MNHEY, CDR2 SMNVEV (reference sequence). The CDR3 covers 15 residues. The CDR3 DNA follows: TGTGCCAGCAGAATAAGCGGATTGAACACCGGGGAGCTGTTTTTT. It specifies CASRISGLNTGELFF.

This clonotype was counted ten times or more. This chain uses TRBV20-1 with TRBJ2-3; a possible D gene is TRBD2 (5 bases). V lost 6 bases, J lost 4 bases, and 5 bases lay in between. This CDR3 is 10 amino acids long. Germline V lookup: CDR1 DFQATT, CDR2 SNEGSKA (reference sequence). CDR3 sequence reads: CSAGADTQYF. CDR3 DNA: TGCAGTGCCGGGGCAGATACGCAGTATTTT.

This clonotype was seen many times. The chain employs TRBV6-5 and TRBJ1-1; possibly TRBD1 for D (5 bases). Germline CDR1 MNHEY, CDR2 SVGAGI. The CDR3 contains 14 residues. Between the trimmed V and J ends, which lost 6 bases and 5 bases, there was a span of 16 bases. Here the CDR3 DNA reads TGTGCCAGCAGGCTAGGTACAGGTTGGACTGAAGCTTTCTTT. Translated: CASRLGTGWTEAFF.

This clonotype was detected many times. This chain links TRBV5-1 with TRBJ2-7; D is possibly TRBD1 or TRBD2 (5 bases each). CDR1 is SGHRS and CDR2 is YFSETQ in the germline V gene. The CDR3 loop spans 13 amino acids. V lost 4 bases and J lost 1, with 9 bases in between. The CDR3 sequence: CASSTGASYEQYV. CDR3 nucleotides: TGCGCCAGCAGCACCGGGGCTTCCTACGAGCAGTACGTC.